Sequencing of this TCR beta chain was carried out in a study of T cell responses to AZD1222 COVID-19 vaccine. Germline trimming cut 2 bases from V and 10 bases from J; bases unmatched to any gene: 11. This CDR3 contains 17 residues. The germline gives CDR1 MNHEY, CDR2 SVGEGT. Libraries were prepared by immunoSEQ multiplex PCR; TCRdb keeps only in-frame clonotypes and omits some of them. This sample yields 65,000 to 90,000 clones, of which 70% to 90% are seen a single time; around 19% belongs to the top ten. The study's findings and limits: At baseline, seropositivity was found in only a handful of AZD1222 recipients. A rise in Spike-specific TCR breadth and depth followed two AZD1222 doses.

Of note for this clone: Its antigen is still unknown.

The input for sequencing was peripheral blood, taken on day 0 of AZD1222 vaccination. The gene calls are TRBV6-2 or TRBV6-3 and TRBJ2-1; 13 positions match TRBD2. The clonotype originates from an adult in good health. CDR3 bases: TGTGCCAGCAGTTACGGAGGGACTAGCGGGACGGGACACGAGCAGTTCTTC. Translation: CASSYGGTSGTGHEQFF.